This is a list of T cell receptor beta chains from one sample in a study of shared clonotypes between healthy human individuals. TCRdb's copy holds only in-frame clones and misses some; the assay was immunoSEQ multiplex PCR. The data hold about 2.1 million clones, with just under 95% observed a single time. The source material was naive CD8+ T cells from PBMCs. The receptors were sampled from a man younger than 35 in good health. Some clones in this sample may be carry-over from other donors' samples. The CDR3 runs from the conserved cysteine through the conserved F or W. D genes are given only for firm matches. Clone size appears in some rows only: once, few, many, or a class for an expanded clone.

v_call	j_call	clone_size	d_call	cdr3_nt	cdr3_aa
TRBV9	TRBJ2-3	-	-	TGTGCCAGCAGCACCGGGTCCCCGGGGGATACGCAGTATTTT	CASSTGSPGDTQYF
TRBV27	TRBJ2-7	-	-	TGTGCCAGCAGCCCCTCCTGGGGAAGGCGGGTCTACGAGCAGTACTTC	CASSPSWGRRVYEQYF
TRBV7-9	TRBJ1-4	once	-	TGTGCCAGCAGCTTAGGGCAGGGTGGTGAAAAACTGTTTTTT	CASSLGQGGEKLFF
TRBV27	TRBJ1-5	-	-	TGTGCCAGCAGTTTATCGTCTTACTCATCGGGCAATCAGCCCCAGCATTTT	CASSLSSYSSGNQPQHF
TRBV7-9	TRBJ2-1	-	TRBD2	TGTGCCAGCAGTCACGCGGGGCTAGCGGGAGGTAATGAGCAGTTCTTC	CASSHAGLAGGNEQFF
TRBV27	TRBJ1-4	-	-	TGTGCCAGCAGTTTACGTGGAAAGGCTGAAAAACTGTTTTTT	CASSLRGKAEKLFF
TRBV5-4	TRBJ2-2	-	TRBD1	TGTGCCAGCAGGAATACAGGGGGCAAGGGGGAGCTGTTTTTT	CASRNTGGKGELFF
TRBV25-1	TRBJ2-3	-	-	TGTGCCAGCAGTGAATGGGTGGGAAGCACAGATACGCAGTATTTT	CASSEWVGSTDTQYF
TRBV9	TRBJ1-3	few	-	TGTGCCAGCAGCGTAGGAGGGGGGACTGGAAACACCATATATTTT	CASSVGGGTGNTIYF
TRBV7-9	TRBJ2-2	-	-	TGTGCCAGCAGTCTAATCGTCAGCGGGGAGCTGTTTTTT	CASSLIVSGELFF
TRBV7-9	TRBJ1-1	-	-	TGTGCCAGCAACGAACGGGGAACTGAAGCTTTCTTT	CASNERGTEAFF
TRBV27	TRBJ2-1	-	-	TGTGCCAGCAGTTTAACGGGAGCGACGAATGAGCAGTTCTTC	CASSLTGATNEQFF
TRBV5-6	TRBJ2-3	once	TRBD2	TGTGCCAGCAGCTTTGATAGCGGGAAGAGCACAGATACGCAGTATTTT	CASSFDSGKSTDTQYF
TRBV11-2	TRBJ2-1	-	-	TGCGCCAGCAGCCAAGATACGGTGGAGGCGGCCTACAATGAGCAGTTCTTC	CASSQDTVEAAYNEQFF
TRBV28	TRBJ2-7	-	TRBD1	TGTGCCAGCAGCGACAGGGGGCATTGGGAGCAGTACTTC	CASSDRGHWEQYF
TRBV4-3	TRBJ1-2	-	-	TGCGCCAGCAGCCAAGATCATGCGTTCCCTGATTACACCTTC	CASSQDHAFPDYTF
TRBV11-2	TRBJ2-1	-	-	TGTGCCAGCAGCTTAGATGACTCGCGTGGTCCGTTCTTC	CASSLDDSRGPFF
TRBV29-1	TRBJ2-3	-	-	TGCAGCGGGGGGATGCCCACACTACCAGATACGCAGTATTTT	CSGGMPTLPDTQYF
TRBV9	TRBJ2-2	once	-	TGTGCCAGCAGCCCGCGAGGCGGGGAGCTGTTTTTT	CASSPRGGELFF
TRBV9	TRBJ2-3	-	TRBD1	TGTGCCAGCAGCGCAATGGAGGGACAGGGGGCAGATACGCAGTATTTT	CASSAMEGQGADTQYF
TRBV19	TRBJ1-1	few	TRBD1	TGTGCCACTACACCAACAGACAGGGCGAACACTGAAGCTTTCTTT	CATTPTDRANTEAFF
TRBV10-3	TRBJ1-1	-	TRBD1	TGTGCCATCACAGAAGCAGGGGGCGCGAACACTGAAGCTTTCTTT	CAITEAGGANTEAFF
TRBV4-3	TRBJ2-1	-	-	TGCGCCAGCAGCCAAGATCAGGATAGCTCCTACAATGAGCAGTTCTTC	CASSQDQDSSYNEQFF
TRBV27	TRBJ2-1	-	TRBD2	TGTGCCAGTACAAAAGGGACTAGCGGGTACAATGAGCAGTTCTTC	CASTKGTSGYNEQFF
TRBV5-1	TRBJ2-5	-	TRBD2	TGCGCCAGCAGCTTGGCCGGTGGGCGGGAGGGATTCCAAGAGACCCAGTACTTC	CASSLAGGREGFQETQYF
TRBV27	TRBJ1-5	-	TRBD1	TGTGCCAGCACTAAGACAGGGGGCGGTCAGCCCCAGCATTTT	CASTKTGGGQPQHF
TRBV7-2	TRBJ2-7	once	-	TGTGCCAGCAGCTTAGGGGGAGCGGCAGACTACGAGCAGTACTTC	CASSLGGAADYEQYF
TRBV27	TRBJ1-5	many	-	TGTGCCAGCAGTGAACAGGGAAGCAATCAGCCCCAGCATTTT	CASSEQGSNQPQHF
TRBV28	TRBJ2-7	-	-	TGTGCCAGCAGTTTTACGGGGAGGCCATCCTACGAGCAGTACTTC	CASSFTGRPSYEQYF
TRBV30	TRBJ1-2	few	-	TGTGCCTGGGACCCTTTTGGCGGGGCAGAAGGCTACACCTTC	CAWDPFGGAEGYTF
TRBV1	TRBJ2-3	-	-	TGCACCAGCAGCCCTAATAGGACAGTATACACTAGGATAACAGATACGCAGTATTTT	CTSSPNRTVYTRITDTQYF
TRBV28	TRBJ1-4	-	-	TGTGCCAGCAGTTTTCCATTAACTGAAAAACTGTTTTTT	CASSFPLTEKLFF
TRBV29-1	TRBJ1-4	-	TRBD1	TGCAGCGTTGCCCAGGGGGCGCGTGAAAAACTGTTTTTT	CSVAQGAREKLFF
TRBV7-2	TRBJ2-1	once	TRBD1	TGTGCCAGCAGCTTGGACAGGGGGCCGGGATCCTACAATGAGCAGTTCTTC	CASSLDRGPGSYNEQFF
TRBV5-1	TRBJ2-5	-	-	TGCGCCAGCAGCTGGGCGTACGATGGCAGGGTGAAAGAGACCCAGTACTTC	CASSWAYDGRVKETQYF
TRBV28	TRBJ1-5	-	-	TGTGCCAGCAGTTTGTATAGCAATCAGCCCCAGCATTTT	CASSLYSNQPQHF
TRBV11-3	TRBJ2-3	once	-	TGTGCCAGCAGTAACTGGGGGGCGGATACGCAGTATTTT	CASSNWGADTQYF
TRBV21-1	TRBJ2-5	-	-	TGTGCCAGCAGCAAAGGAGAACCGCTACGGGGCGAAGAGACCCAGTACTTC	CASSKGEPLRGEETQYF
TRBV27	TRBJ2-1	once	TRBD2	TGTGCCAGCAGTTTCCCTCCTCCGGGAGGGCCCTACAATGAGCAGTTCTTC	CASSFPPPGGPYNEQFF
TRBV29-1	TRBJ1-1	few	-	TGCAGCGTTGGGGTCGCGTCTACAGGACTCACTGAAGCTTTCTTT	CSVGVASTGLTEAFF
TRBV27	TRBJ2-7	-	TRBD2	TGTGCCAGCAGTTCTCCTAGCGGGACTACTTTCTACGAGCAGTACTTC	CASSSPSGTTFYEQYF
TRBV28	TRBJ2-7	once	TRBD2	TGTGCCAGCAGTTTCCGAGGTGTAGGGGACAGACTAGCGGGTGTCCCCTACGAGCAGTACTTC	CASSFRGVGDRLAGVPYEQYF
TRBV4-1	TRBJ1-2	-	-	TGCGCCAGCAGCACAGCCTCTAACTATGGCTACACCTTC	CASSTASNYGYTF
TRBV27	TRBJ1-1	once	-	TGTGCCAGCAGTCACCTTGAAGGTGGCTGGGGCTCTGAAGCTTTCTTT	CASSHLEGGWGSEAFF
TRBV28	TRBJ1-5	-	-	TGTGCCAGCAGTCCTCCGTCAGGACAGTTAATGTTAGGCAATCAGCCCCAGCATTTT	CASSPPSGQLMLGNQPQHF
TRBV14	TRBJ1-2	-	-	TGTGCCAGCAGCCAAGATCGAAACGGACTCTATGGCTACACCTTC	CASSQDRNGLYGYTF
TRBV28	TRBJ1-1	few	-	TGTGCCAGCAGTTTGGCGAATGGGCCAAGAGCTTTCTTT	CASSLANGPRAFF
TRBV4-1	TRBJ2-1	-	TRBD2	TGCGCCAGCAGCCAAGGGACTAGCGGGAGTTATTTTTTCAATGAGCAGTTCTTC	CASSQGTSGSYFFNEQFF
TRBV7-6	TRBJ2-7	-	-	TGTGCCAGCAGCTTAGGGCGGGACACCTCCTACGAGCAGTACTTC	CASSLGRDTSYEQYF
TRBV6-5	TRBJ1-1	-	TRBD1	TGTGCCAGCAGTTTGCTTACAGGGGGGGACACTGAAGCTTTCTTT	CASSLLTGGDTEAFF
TRBV5-1	TRBJ2-2	-	-	TGCGCCAGCAGCAACACCGGGGAGCTGTTTTTT	CASSNTGELFF
TRBV5-1	TRBJ1-1	once	-	TGCGCCAGCAGCACCACCATACAGGGATTCAACACTGAAGCTTTCTTT	CASSTTIQGFNTEAFF
TRBV27	TRBJ2-5	once	TRBD1	TGTGCCAGCAGTGTGGGACAGGGGGCCCAAGAGACCCAGTACTTC	CASSVGQGAQETQYF
TRBV29-1	TRBJ1-2	-	-	TGCAGCGTGACCCGTATAGGGATTGGCTACACCTTC	CSVTRIGIGYTF
TRBV10-3	TRBJ2-7	-	TRBD1	TGTGCCATCAGCCCAACCAAGGGGACAGCCGCCTTCTTCTACGAGCAGTACTTC	CAISPTKGTAAFFYEQYF
TRBV19	TRBJ2-1	-	-	TGTGCCAGTACGGTAGGGGCGGGACTGCTCAATGAGCAGTTCTTC	CASTVGAGLLNEQFF